The clone carrying this T cell receptor (beta chain) occurred many times. Its antigen is still unknown. Trimming pared 5 bases from V and 1 base from J, leaving 12 bases between. CDR3 length: 15 residues. The source of the sample is a study of Graves' ophthalmopathy and Graves' hyperthyroidism. General study findings and limits: Thyroid clonotypes that were expanded above 0.001 frequency mostly also appeared in blood. A model of 13 signatures distinguished ophthalmopathy from stable hyperthyroidism at 87.88% sensitivity and roughly 81% specificity.

The authors amplified TCR beta CDR3 regions, and they did so from RNA transcripts for repertoire sequencing. Second-round multiplex PCR came after a first-round RT-PCR that employed HTBI primers. TCRdb reprocessed the multiplex PCR reads with MiXCR, giving one entry per CDR3 protein. The sample shows roughly 39,000 distinct CDR3 sequences, roughly 50% of them seen only once. Material for sequencing was peripheral blood. The sequence came from an adult woman with stable Graves' hyperthyroidism. The chain has TRBV12-3 or TRBV12-4 and TRBJ1-5; D is perhaps TRBD1 (6 bases). CDR3 residues: CASSKQGVSNQPQHF. The CDR3 DNA sequence: TGTGCCAGCAGTAAACAGGGCGTGAGCAATCAGCCCCAGCATTTT.